The 19 T cell receptor beta chains listed next were all sequenced from one sample in a study of technical replicates of blood from a handful of donors. Generated by immunoSEQ multiplex PCR, the TCRdb table keeps only in-frame clones and is missing some. The sample shows some 47,000 clones, 80% to 95% of them seen only once. Sequencing was done on a sample of PBMCs. These receptors were obtained from a human donor in good health. Some clones in this sample may be carry-over from other donors' samples.

This clone was observed once. This chain links TRBV6-5 with TRBJ2-5; weak D call: TRBD2 (6 bases). CDR1 MNHEY and CDR2 SVGAGI come from the germline V gene. The CDR3 is 13 residues long. Trimming shortened V by 5 bases and J by 5 bases, and 12 bases separated the two germline ends. CDR3 DNA: TGTGCCAGCAGTAGGGGACTCGGGGAGACCCAGTACTTC. This translates into CASSRGLGETQYF.

The V gene is TRBV5-1, the J gene TRBJ1-1, with TRBD1 matching over 8 bases. The CDR3 runs 14 residues. Germline CDR1 and CDR2: SGHRS and YFSETQ. V shed 4 bases, J shed 1 base, and the junction held 3 bases outside the gene matches. CDR3 protein: CASSRDRGNTEAFF. CDR3 nucleotide sequence: TGCGCCAGCAGCCGCGACAGGGGGAACACTGAAGCTTTCTTT.

The chain is built from TRBV6-4 and TRBJ2-3, with 8 bases aligning to TRBD2. V dropped 5 bases and J dropped 4; count of bases not matched to a gene: 11. CDR1 and CDR2 from the germline V gene are MRHNA and SNTAGT. The CDR3 spans 16 residues. CDR3 sequence: CASSPESGGSSDTQYF. CDR3 nucleotide sequence: TGTGCCAGCAGTCCCGAAAGCGGGGGTTCCTCAGATACGCAGTATTTT.

The table lists this clone with a count of one. V usage is TRBV6-5 and J usage is TRBJ2-3; TRBD2 matches 8 bases. Germline V CDR1 and CDR2: MNHEY, SVGAGI. CDR3 length equals 16 residues. Trimming removed 0 bases from V and 4 bases from J; junction bases left unmatched: 6. CDR3 sequence reads: CASSYSGGGRPDTQYF. The CDR3 DNA reads as TGTGCCAGCAGTTACTCGGGCGGGGGGAGGCCAGATACGCAGTATTTT.

The chain joins TRBV7-8 to TRBJ1-1; D uncertain. Trimming took off 5 bases at V and 0 bases at J, with 7 bases between the two ends. The CDR3 is 13 amino acids. Germline assignment: CDR1 SGHVS and CDR2 FQNEAQ. The chain's CDR3 is CASSPGMNTEAFF. Written as DNA, the CDR3 is TGTGCCAGCAGCCCGGGAATGAACACTGAAGCTTTCTTT.

The J gene is TRBJ2-3, the V gene TRBV2; 9 bases align to TRBD1. The CDR3 is 15 amino acids. V shed 4 bases, J shed 3 bases, and the junction held 5 bases outside the gene matches. CDR1 and CDR2 from the germline V gene are SNHLY and FYNNEI. The CDR3 DNA reads TGTGCCAGCAGTGTTCGGGACAGGGTTACAGATACGCAGTATTTT. It translates to CASSVRDRVTDTQYF.

The chain links TRBV27 to TRBJ1-5, with a possible D match to TRBD1 (6 bases). Germline CDR1 is MNHEY and CDR2 is SMNVEV (reference sequence). V shed 7 bases and J shed 0 bases, with 13 bases lying between them. This CDR3 is built from 15 residues. CDR3 in amino acids: CASNPGVYSNQPQHF. CDR3 sequence (DNA): TGTGCCAGCAATCCAGGGGTATATAGCAATCAGCCCCAGCATTTT.

V usage is TRBV5-6 and J usage is TRBJ2-5; TRBD2 agrees at 9 bases. Germline trimming cut 3 bases from V and 5 bases from J; bases unmatched to any gene: 11. CDR1 SGHDT and CDR2 YYEEEE come from the germline V gene. The CDR3 has 16 residues. CDR3: CASSSKTTSGWETQYF. CDR3 DNA: TGTGCCAGCAGCTCGAAGACGACTAGCGGTTGGGAGACCCAGTACTTC.

This sequence joins TRBV6-5 and TRBJ1-5, with D perhaps matching TRBD1 (5 bases). V was trimmed by 2 bases and J by 12 bases, leaving 8 bases between them. Germline V gives CDR1 MNHEY, CDR2 SVGAGI. The CDR3 runs to 11 residues. CDR3 in amino acids: CASSYMGLQHF. The DNA of the CDR3 is TGTGCCAGCAGTTACATGGGGCTCCAGCATTTT.

The chain employs TRBV7-9 and TRBJ1-2; perhaps TRBD1 as D (5 bases). The ends were cut back, 6 bases at V and 1 base at J, with 18 bases in the middle. Germline V gene sequence: CDR1 SEHNR, CDR2 FQNEAQ (reference sequence). The CDR3 length is 16 residues. The CDR3 bases are TGTGCCAGCAGTTGGATGCGGGGGTCGAGTAACTATGGCTACACCTTC. Translating it yields CASSWMRGSSNYGYTF.

This clone was picked up one time. The chain employs TRBV2 and TRBJ2-7; D perhaps matches TRBD1 (5 bases). CDR1 and CDR2 (germline): SNHLY, FYNNEI. The CDR3 is 12 residues long. The V end lost 1 base, the J end lost 8 bases, and 9 bases lay between the germline ends. In DNA, the CDR3 is TGTGCCAGCAGTGAAGGCTGGGGCAAGCAGTACTTC. It is translated as CASSEGWGKQYF.

The chain carries TRBV19 and TRBJ1-2; D uncertain. The length of the CDR3 is 15 residues. Trimming took 1 base from V and 3 from J, leaving 12 bases between them. CDR1 and CDR2 from the germline V gene are LNHDA and SQIVND (reference sequence). CDR3 sequence (DNA): TGTGCCAGTAGTATAGGAGCGGGGAGAGACTATGGCTACACCTTC. Encoded protein: CASSIGAGRDYGYTF.

This clone was counted once. The chain is built from TRBV19 and TRBJ1-1; D is uncertain. The germline V and J ends were trimmed by 7 bases and 0 bases, with 15 bases remaining between them. From germline, CDR1 is LNHDA and CDR2 SQIVND (reference sequence). The length of the CDR3 is 15 residues. CDR3 in DNA: TGTGCCAGTAAGGCGTTAGGGAGCCTGAACACTGAAGCTTTCTTT. This codes for CASKALGSLNTEAFF.

The gene calls are TRBV18 and TRBJ2-7, with 8 bases lining up with TRBD1. The germline gives CDR1 KGHSH, CDR2 LQKENI. Germline trimming cut 8 bases from V and 5 bases from J; bases unmatched to any gene: 2. This CDR3 region has 11 residues. DNA for the CDR3: TGTGCCAGCCGGACAGGGAACGAGCAGTACTTC. It translates to CASRTGNEQYF.

The chain couples TRBV6-1 to TRBJ1-3; D remains ambiguous. Trimming stripped 3 bases from V and 4 bases from J, with 7 bases between. The germline CDR1 and CDR2 sequences are MNHNS and SASEGT. The CDR3 totals 13 residues. CDR3 sequence: CASSEVRGNTIYF. Here the CDR3 DNA reads TGTGCCAGCAGTGAGGTGAGAGGAAACACCATATATTTT.

The chain links TRBV27 to TRBJ1-5; tentative D call: TRBD1 (6 bases). CDR1 is MNHEY, CDR2 SMNVEV, per germline (reference sequence). This CDR3 contains 14 residues. The germline V and J ends were trimmed by 5 bases and 3 bases, with 11 bases remaining between them. The CDR3 reads CASSTRQDNQPQHF. For the CDR3, the DNA is TGTGCCAGCAGTACCCGACAGGACAATCAGCCCCAGCATTTT.

This clone was seen a few times. The chain links TRBV4-2 to TRBJ1-2; 10 bases are shared with TRBD1. V was pared by 3 bases and J by 4 bases, with 2 bases of the junction left unmatched. The CDR3 is made up of 14 amino acids. Germline-derived CDR1 and CDR2 are LGHNA and YNFKEQ. The CDR3 nucleotides are TGTGCCAGCAGCCAGGGACAGGGGTCCTATGGCTACACCTTC. It translates to CASSQGQGSYGYTF.

The genes are TRBV19 and TRBJ1-5, with D hard to call. The CDR3 runs 16 residues. The V gene lost 2 bases and the J gene lost 7 bases, with 18 bases spanning the gap. CDR1 is LNHDA, CDR2 SQIVND, per germline (reference sequence). CDR3 sequence (DNA): TGTGCCAGTAGTATATTAAGGTGGGGATCGGGGCAGCCCCAGCATTTT. Translation: CASSILRWGSGQPQHF.

The chain carries TRBV16 and TRBJ1-5; 10 bases are a match to TRBD1. Germline V CDR1 and CDR2: KGHSY, FQNENV. The trim removed 1 base at V and 6 bases at J, leaving 3 bases unmatched. The CDR3 runs 15 residues. CDR3 DNA sequence: TGTGCCAGCAGCCAATTGACAGGGGGCATTCAGCCCCAGCATTTT. Its protein is CASSQLTGGIQPQHF.